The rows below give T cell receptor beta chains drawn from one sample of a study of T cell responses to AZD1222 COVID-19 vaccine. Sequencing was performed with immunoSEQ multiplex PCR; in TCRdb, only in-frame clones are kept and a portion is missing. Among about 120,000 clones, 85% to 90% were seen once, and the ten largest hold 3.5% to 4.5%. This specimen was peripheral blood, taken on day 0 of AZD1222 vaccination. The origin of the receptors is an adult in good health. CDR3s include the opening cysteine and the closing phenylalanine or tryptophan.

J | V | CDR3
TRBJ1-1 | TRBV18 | CASSPLFSEAFF
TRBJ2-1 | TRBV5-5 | CASSLGGSGLGYNEQFF
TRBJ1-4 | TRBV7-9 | CASSLRGQNEKLFF
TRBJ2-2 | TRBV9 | CASSAGTANTGELFF
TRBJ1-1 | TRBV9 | CASSVGDLDRRAFF
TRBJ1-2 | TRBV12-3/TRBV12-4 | CAAGRGGGYTF
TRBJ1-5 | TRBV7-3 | CASSQGRGQPQHF
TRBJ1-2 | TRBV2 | CASSEGTGGHYGYTF
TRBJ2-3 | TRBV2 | CASSSGGRVITDTQYF
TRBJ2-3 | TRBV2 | CASSVTSSTDTQYF
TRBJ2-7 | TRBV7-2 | CASSSAMKSYEQYF
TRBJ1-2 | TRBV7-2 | CASSLEAVNYGYTF
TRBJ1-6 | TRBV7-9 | CASSSIVENSPLHF
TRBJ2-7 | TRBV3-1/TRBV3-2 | CASSQGVTGRYEQYF
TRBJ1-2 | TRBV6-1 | CASSSRDRESDGYTF
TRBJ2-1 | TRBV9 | CASSARTSGGAGEQFF